This T cell receptor beta chain emerged from a study of beta chain features in type 1 diabetes. Study in general: The number of sorted cells examined across all samples was 107,917,701. General study findings and limits: Across all four CD4+ subsets, people with type 1 diabetes showed modestly shorter TCRB CDR3s.

Heparinised blood was drawn once per donor, averaging about 0.11 L. Expressed TCRB transcripts were sequenced, since all the RNA that had been isolated was reverse transcribed. Method: immunoSEQ multiplex PCR; TCRdb's copy keeps in-frame clones and lacks some. The profile shows over 300,000 clones, 7% to 10% of them singletons. Concerning this clone: The antigen is undetermined.

Trimming took off 4 bases at V and 15 bases at J, with 14 bases between the two ends. The CDR3 runs to 11 residues. The germline CDR1 and CDR2 sequences are SGHDT and YYEEEE. The clonotype originates from a man between 25 and 39 years old with type 1 diabetes. The V gene is TRBV5-6, the J gene TRBJ2-1; D assignment may be TRBD1 or TRBD2 (6 bases each). Source material: central memory CD4+ T cells from blood. The CDR3, as DNA: TGTGCCAGCAGCCTTCTGGGGGGCTGGTTCTTC. Translated, it gives CASSLLGGWFF.